This record covers a single TCR beta chain. The protocol was immunoSEQ multiplex PCR, while the TCRdb copy is restricted to in-frame clones and leaves out a portion. This table has 100,000 or so clones, about 85% appearing once. This record comes from a study of blood T cell repertoires in COVID-19. Study summary: Material from acute and convalescent COVID-19 was sourced from the United States, Italy and Spain.

CDR1 is GTSNPN and CDR2 is SVGIG in the germline V gene (reference sequence). Trimming at V came to 5 bases and at J to 0 bases, leaving 3 bases not matched to a gene. The CDR3 extends over 14 amino acids. The clonotype was recovered from a man aged 60 to 69 with acute or convalescent COVID-19. The gene calls are TRBV30 and TRBJ1-4; 7 bases are a match to TRBD1. What was sequenced was peripheral blood. The CDR3 here is CAWDRVATNEKLFF. For the CDR3, the DNA is TGTGCCTGGGACAGGGTCGCAACTAATGAAAAACTGTTTTTT.